This TCR beta chain came from a study of beta chain features in type 1 diabetes. Study context: The number of sorted cells examined across all samples was 107,917,701.

Germline-derived CDR1 and CDR2 are SGHNT and YYREEE (reference sequence). With 4 bases clipped from V and 5 bases from J, the junction kept 4 bases outside the gene matches. The CDR3 spans 13 residues. Of the isolated RNA, all was reverse transcribed, and so the sequenced material was expressed TCRB transcripts. The study sequenced naive, central memory and regulatory T cell samples to an average of roughly 3.4 million reads. The table came from immunoSEQ multiplex PCR; TCRdb's copy has only in-frame clones and leaves some out. The sample includes approximately 470,000 clones, approximately 31% of them seen just once. Isolation of CD4+ naive, central memory, regulatory and stem cell-like memory cells was achieved by sorting via CD45RO/CCR7/CD25/CD127/CD95/CD27.

The chain uses TRBV5-4 and TRBJ2-3; TRBD1 matches at 7 bases. The sequenced sample was naive CD4+ T cells from blood. This clonotype originated in a man between 18 and 29 years old in good health. The CDR3 DNA reads TGTGCCAGCAGCACCGACAGGGAAGATACGCAGTATTTT. Encoded protein: CASSTDREDTQYF.